This is a list of T cell receptor beta chains from one sample in a study of blood T cells in healthy people across ages. From the 5' RACE reads, TCRdb called clonotypes with MiXCR, one entry per CDR3 protein. The profile shows fewer than 950,000 distinct CDR3 sequences, about 48% of them singletons. What was sequenced was blood. These receptors all stem from a man aged 80 or over in good health. The CDR3 runs from the conserved cysteine through the conserved F or W. D genes are given only for firm matches. Only part of the rows carry a size: once, few, many, or a class if the clone is expanded.

cdr3_nt: TGTGCCAGCAGTAGTACTAGCGGGAGTCTCGCTGAGCAGTTCTTC
cdr3_aa: CASSSTSGSLAEQFF
clone_size: NA
d_call: TRBD2
v_call: TRBV12-3/TRBV12-4
j_call: TRBJ2-1

cdr3_nt: TGTGCCAGCAGTTCTCGAGCGGGAGCAAAGGATACGCAGTATTTT
cdr3_aa: CASSSRAGAKDTQYF
clone_size: once
d_call: TRBD2
v_call: TRBV28
j_call: TRBJ2-3

cdr3_nt: TGTGCCAGCAGCCAGAGAACAGGGAGCACAGATACGCAGTATTTT
cdr3_aa: CASSQRTGSTDTQYF
clone_size: NA
d_call: NA
v_call: TRBV3-1
j_call: TRBJ2-3

cdr3_nt: TGCGCCAGCAGGGGTAATATAGGGGCCAACGTCCTGACTTTC
cdr3_aa: CASRGNIGANVLTF
clone_size: NA
d_call: NA
v_call: TRBV10-2
j_call: TRBJ2-6

cdr3_nt: TGTGCCAGCAGTCGGCTAGCGGGAATTTACGAGCAGTACTTC
cdr3_aa: CASSRLAGIYEQYF
clone_size: NA
d_call: TRBD2
v_call: TRBV28
j_call: TRBJ2-7

cdr3_nt: TGCGCCAGCCTAAGTACAGGGGGAACCTACAATGAGCAGTTCTTC
cdr3_aa: CASLSTGGTYNEQFF
clone_size: NA
d_call: TRBD1
v_call: TRBV5-1
j_call: TRBJ2-1

cdr3_nt: TGTGCCACCAGCACTATAGACAGGGGATACTATGGCTACACCTTC
cdr3_aa: CATSTIDRGYYGYTF
clone_size: NA
d_call: TRBD1
v_call: TRBV15
j_call: TRBJ1-2

cdr3_nt: TGTGCCAGCAGCCTCTTAAGTGGCATTAGAGGAGAGGAAAGCTACGAGCAGTACTTC
cdr3_aa: CASSLLSGIRGEESYEQYF
clone_size: NA
d_call: NA
v_call: TRBV7-8
j_call: TRBJ2-7

cdr3_nt: TGCAGCGGGGGTGGGGCGAACCAAGAGACCCAGTACTTC
cdr3_aa: CSGGGANQETQYF
clone_size: few
d_call: NA
v_call: TRBV29-1
j_call: TRBJ2-5

cdr3_nt: TGTGCCAGCGTAGTCTTACCCGGGGAGACCCAGTACTTC
cdr3_aa: CASVVLPGETQYF
clone_size: many
d_call: NA
v_call: TRBV2
j_call: TRBJ2-5

cdr3_nt: TGCGCCAGCAGCTTAACAGGAACCGGGGAGCTGTTTTTT
cdr3_aa: CASSLTGTGELFF
clone_size: few
d_call: NA
v_call: TRBV5-1
j_call: TRBJ2-2

cdr3_nt: TGCGCCAGCAGCGCACAGGGCTCCTACAATGAGCAGTTCTTC
cdr3_aa: CASSAQGSYNEQFF
clone_size: few
d_call: NA
v_call: TRBV5-1
j_call: TRBJ2-1

cdr3_nt: TGCGCCAGCAGTCCATATGTAGCGGGAGTCCCTGAGCAGTTCTTC
cdr3_aa: CASSPYVAGVPEQFF
clone_size: NA
d_call: TRBD2
v_call: TRBV10-1
j_call: TRBJ2-1

cdr3_nt: TGCAGCGTTGAAGGAGGGGCATATGAGCAGTTCTTC
cdr3_aa: CSVEGGAYEQFF
clone_size: few
d_call: NA
v_call: TRBV29-1
j_call: TRBJ2-1

cdr3_nt: TGCAGCGAACCGGGGGACAGGGACTCCTACGAGCAGTACTTC
cdr3_aa: CSEPGDRDSYEQYF
clone_size: few
d_call: TRBD1
v_call: TRBV29-1
j_call: TRBJ2-7

cdr3_nt: TGTGCCAGCAGTGACTCCTTAATGGGGGAGACCCAGTACTTC
cdr3_aa: CASSDSLMGETQYF
clone_size: NA
d_call: NA
v_call: TRBV6-2/TRBV6-3
j_call: TRBJ2-5

cdr3_nt: TGTGCCAGCAGCCAACGGGGGGCAAAGACCCAGTACTTC
cdr3_aa: CASSQRGAKTQYF
clone_size: once
d_call: NA
v_call: TRBV3-1
j_call: TRBJ2-5

cdr3_nt: TGTGCCATCGGGGGACAGGCCCTTGCCTCTGGGGCCAACGTCCTGACTTTC
cdr3_aa: CAIGGQALASGANVLTF
clone_size: few
d_call: TRBD1
v_call: TRBV10-3
j_call: TRBJ2-6

cdr3_nt: TGTGCCACCAGCAGATCCCAGGACATAGCCAAAAACATTCAGTACTTC
cdr3_aa: CATSRSQDIAKNIQYF
clone_size: NA
d_call: NA
v_call: TRBV15
j_call: TRBJ2-4

cdr3_nt: TGTGCCACCAGTGATCACAGGAGGGACACCGGGGAGCTGTTTTTT
cdr3_aa: CATSDHRRDTGELFF
clone_size: NA
d_call: NA
v_call: TRBV24-1
j_call: TRBJ2-2